The 6 T cell receptor beta chains in this list originate from one sample, sequenced in a study of T cells expressing NK-cell markers (dated by TCRdb to 2018 to 2020). Preparation of the library involved 5' RACE. The data were produced on an Illumina HiSeq 2000. The reads, reprocessed by TCRdb, yield one row per CDR3 protein sequence and no DNA. The sample table records hundreds of thousands of distinct CDR3 sequences. The top ten constitute around 4.3% of the sample. Sample: blood T cells: a sorted CD56 or NKG2C T cell subset, CD4+ or CD8+ T cells, or bulk PBMC T cells (not recorded which). The source of these receptors is a woman between 18 and 75 years old in good health.

The chain is built from TRBV12-3 or TRBV12-4 and TRBJ2-3; TCRdb designates TRBD1, a call that cannot be tested without DNA. This CDR3 region has 14 residues. The CDR3 protein is CASRRGQGEDTQYF.

The chain couples TRBV4-3 to TRBJ1-4; no DNA is available, so the TRBD1 call from TCRdb remains unchecked. The CDR3 sequence is 15 residues long. Germline V gene lookup returns CDR1 LGHNA and CDR2 YSLEER. The CDR3 sequence is CASSQVSLGGGKLFF.

The chain couples TRBV25-1 to TRBJ2-1. This CDR3 region has 16 residues. Germline CDR1 reads MGHDK; CDR2 reads SYGVNS. This chain's CDR3 is CASSEGTLRPYNEQFF. Full variable domain (missing parts from reference TRBV25-1 and TRBJ2-1): EADIYQTPRYLVIGTGKKITLECSQTMGHDKMYWYQQDPGMELHLIHYSYGVNSTEKGDLSSESTVSRIRTEHFPLTLESARPSHTSQYLCASSEGTLRPYNEQFFGPGTRLTVL.

The gene calls are TRBV12-3 or TRBV12-4 and TRBJ2-2; the TRBD2 assignment by TCRdb is unverifiable without DNA. The CDR3 covers 14 residues. This chain's CDR3 is CASTPRRDTGELFF.

J is TRBJ2-3 and V is TRBV6-1; the TCRdb call, TRBD1, lacks DNA for checking. Germline loops: CDR1 MNHNS, CDR2 SASEGT. The CDR3 loop spans 15 amino acids. CDR3: CASSRGTVSTDTQYF.

V usage is TRBV20-1 and J usage is TRBJ2-3; TCRdb selects TRBD2, and the lack of DNA leaves this call unchecked. The CDR3 is 12 residues long. Per the germline V gene, CDR1 is DFQATT and CDR2 is SNEGSKA (reference sequence). CDR3 loop: CSADTGGGTQYF.